What follows are 3 T cell receptor beta chains derived from one specimen sequenced in a study of identical twins. A single record per CDR3 protein comes from TCRdb applying MiXCR to the 5' RACE reads. The sample includes hundreds of thousands of distinct CDR3 sequences, 9% to 15% of them seen just once. This same sample was also part of a study on yellow fever vaccine responses in identical twins.

The sample comprised CD8+ T cells sorted from blood. Receptors originate from a woman between 18 and 29 years old in good health.

J is TRBJ2-1 and V is TRBV28; either TRBD1 or TRBD2 may fit D (5 bases each). Germline V lookup: CDR1 MDHEN, CDR2 SYDVKM. Deletions cut 4 bases from V and 12 bases from J, with 22 bases between. This CDR3 has 15 amino acids. The CDR3 nucleotides are TGTGCCAGCAGTTACGGGACCTATGGGCTGGGGTGGCAGTTCTTC. This encodes CASSYGTYGLGWQFF.

This clonotype was counted only a few times. V usage is TRBV5-5 and J usage is TRBJ1-2, with D possibly TRBD1 on 5 matching bases. V lost 5 bases, J lost 4 bases, and 9 bases lay in between. This CDR3 spans 12 amino acids. Germline CDR1 SGHKS, CDR2 YYEKEE (reference sequence). The CDR3 spells CASRFDSYGYTF. As DNA, the CDR3 is TGTGCCAGCAGATTCGACAGCTATGGCTACACCTTC.

Notes on this clonotype: One end of the junction is discordant with germline, which a read error may explain. This chain uses TRBV29-1 with TRBJ2-2, with a possible D match to TRBD2 (5 bases). This CDR3 region has 13 residues. Per the germline V gene, CDR1 is SQVTM and CDR2 is ANQGSEA. Written as DNA, the CDR3 is TGCAGCGTTGCCCGCCCGAGAACCGGGGAGCTGTTCTTT. It codes for CSVARPRTGELFF.